One sample yielded the 31 T cell receptor beta chains listed below, sequenced in a study of stem cell transplantation in POMP-related autoinflammatory disease. Generated by immunoSEQ multiplex PCR, the TCRdb table keeps only in-frame clones and is missing some. This sample has tens of thousands of clones, with under 95% found just once. Sequencing used CD4+ T cells from PBMCs, obtained after stem cell transplantation. These receptors were obtained from a human patient with POMP-related autoinflammation and immune dysregulation (PRAID). Some T cells may be supplied by the graft donor.

This chain joins TRBV29-1 and TRBJ2-2, with D unresolved. The CDR3 runs 15 residues. Trimming cost V 7 bases and J 0 bases, with 15 bases left between them. Germline V lookup: CDR1 SQVTM, CDR2 ANQGSEA. The CDR3 protein is CSAADGDSNTGELFF. DNA of the CDR3: TGCAGCGCCGCGGATGGGGATTCGAACACCGGGGAGCTGTTTTTT.

The chain has TRBV7-9 and TRBJ1-4; tentative D call: TRBD1 (5 bases). V was pared by 7 bases and J by 3 bases, with 15 bases between. Germline CDR1 SEHNR, CDR2 FQNEAQ (reference sequence). This CDR3 is 15 amino acids long. CDR3 in DNA: TGTGCCAGCAAGAGAGCGGGGGGATCTAATGAAAAACTGTTTTTT. It is translated as CASKRAGGSNEKLFF.

The rearrangement links TRBV15 to TRBJ2-3; 13 bases map to TRBD2. Germline CDR1 is LNHNV and CDR2 is YYDKDF (reference sequence). V was clipped by 7 bases and J by 2 bases; unmatched bases: 12. The CDR3 is 18 amino acids. The CDR3 loop is CATTLELAGGRDTDTQYF. The CDR3 region has the DNA TGTGCCACCACTCTGGAACTAGCGGGGGGGCGCGACACAGATACGCAGTATTTT.

V usage is TRBV6-2 or TRBV6-3 and J usage is TRBJ2-5, with 14 bases fitting TRBD2. Germline assignment: CDR1 MNHEY and CDR2 SVGEGT. The junction had 6 bases not matched to a gene; V was cut back by 1 base and J by 14 bases. The CDR3 is 14 residues long. The CDR3 DNA reads as TGTGCCAGCAGTTACTTAGGGACTAGCGGGGGCGCCTACTTC. It codes for CASSYLGTSGGAYF.

This rearrangement joins TRBV2 to TRBJ2-7; 7 bases align to TRBD1. The germline V gene has CDR1 SNHLY and CDR2 FYNNEI. Trimming cost V 10 bases and J 2 bases; bases outside gene matches: 5. The CDR3 sequence is 12 residues long. The CDR3 region has the DNA TGTGCCACCCACAGGGGAACCTACGAGCAGTACTTC. Translating it yields CATHRGTYEQYF.

The rearrangement links TRBV11-2 to TRBJ2-1; TRBD1 might be the D (6 bases). The CDR3 has 15 residues. Trimming pared 5 bases from V and 3 bases from J, leaving 14 bases between. CDR1 and CDR2 from the germline V gene are SGHAT and FQNNGV. CDR3 in DNA: TGTGCCAGCAGCCTCGACAGGCCCCTCTACAATGAGCAGTTCTTC. Translated, it gives CASSLDRPLYNEQFF.

The rearrangement uses TRBV18 and TRBJ1-1, with D tentatively TRBD1 (6 bases). V was pared by 6 bases and J by 5 bases, with 13 bases between. CDR3 length equals 13 residues. Germline V gives CDR1 KGHSH, CDR2 LQKENI. The CDR3 here is CASSGRGFTEAFF. The CDR3 nucleotides are TGTGCCAGCTCCGGCAGGGGTTTTACTGAAGCTTTCTTT. Full variable domain (outside the CDR3, taken from reference TRBV18 and TRBJ1-1): NAGVMQNPRHLVRRRGQEARLRCSPMKGHSHVYWYRQLPEEGLKFMVYLQKENIIDESGMPKERFSAEFPKEGPSILRIQQVVRGDSAAYFCASSGRGFTEAFFGQGTRLTVV.

J is TRBJ2-1 and V is TRBV2, with 9 positions matching TRBD1. V lost 8 bases and J lost 5; bases outside the gene matches: 7. This CDR3 has 14 residues. Germline loops: CDR1 SNHLY, CDR2 FYNNEI. The CDR3 coding sequence is TGTGCCAGCGGACAGGGGCCCGTGGACAATGAGCAGTTCTTC. Amino acids: CASGQGPVDNEQFF. Complete variable domain (other parts from reference TRBV2 and TRBJ2-1): EPEVTQTPSHQVTQMGQEVILRCVPISNHLYFYWYRQILGQKVEFLVSFYNNEISEKSEIFDDQFSVERPDGSNFTLKIRSTKLEDSAMYFCASGQGPVDNEQFFGPGTRLTVL.

This chain connects TRBV7-9 to TRBJ2-2; unclear D gene. Germline V gene lookup returns CDR1 SEHNR and CDR2 FQNEAQ (reference sequence). V lost 1 base to trimming and J lost 5 bases, with 14 bases between them. The CDR3 length is 16 residues. The CDR3 DNA is TGTGCCAGCAGCTTAGATTACGGGTCGGAGACCGGGGAGCTGTTTTTT. Protein sequence: CASSLDYGSETGELFF.

This sequence joins TRBV15 and TRBJ2-7; TRBD1 matches 7 bases. The CDR3 consists of 16 residues. Trimming cost V 3 bases and J 6 bases; bases outside gene matches: 14. Germline assignment: CDR1 LNHNV and CDR2 YYDKDF (reference sequence). The CDR3 loop reads CATSRGTVPPDCEQYV. CDR3 nucleotides: TGTGCCACCAGCAGGGGGACAGTCCCACCCGATTGCGAGCAGTACGTC.

This chain joins TRBV28 and TRBJ2-7; D remains ambiguous. Per germline, CDR1 MDHEN and CDR2 SYDVKM. V lost 10 bases, J lost 4 bases, and 17 bases lay in between. The CDR3 length is 13 residues. This CDR3 is CATSSVVNYEQYF. In nucleotides, the CDR3 is TGTGCCACCTCCAGCGTCGTCAATTACGAGCAGTACTTC. Looking up the rest from reference TRBV28 and TRBJ2-7 gives the full variable domain: DVKVTQSSRYLVKRTGEKVFLECVQDMDHENMFWYRQDPGLGLRLIYFSYDVKMKEKGDIPEGYSVSREKKERFSLILESASTNQTSMYLCATSSVVNYEQYFGPGTRLTVT.

The DNA of the CDR3 is TGTGCCAGCAGCCAGTGGGGCCCTGGAAATGAAAAACTGTTTTTT. This codes for CASSQWGPGNEKLFF. V and J are TRBV2 and TRBJ1-4; TRBD1 might be the D (5 bases). Trimming stripped 6 bases from V and 5 bases from J, with 16 bases between. CDR3 size: 15 residues. The germline V gene encodes CDR1 SNHLY and CDR2 FYNNEI.

The chain carries TRBV19 and TRBJ2-2; D remains ambiguous. This CDR3 spans 15 amino acids. The V gene's germline CDR1 is LNHDA and CDR2 SQIVND (reference sequence). V lost 7 bases and J lost 0, with 12 bases in between. The CDR3 DNA follows: TGTGCCAGTACCGGTGGACGGACGAACACCGGGGAGCTGTTTTTT. It specifies CASTGGRTNTGELFF. The full variable domain, rest sourced from reference TRBV19 and TRBJ2-2, is DGGITQSPKYLFRKEGQNVTLSCEQNLNHDAMYWYRQDPGQGLRLIYYSQIVNDFQKGDIAEGYSVSREKKESFPLTVTSAQKNPTAFYLCASTGGRTNTGELFFGEGSRLTVL.

V usage is TRBV19 and J usage is TRBJ2-2, with 8 bases matching TRBD1. The V gene's germline CDR1 is LNHDA and CDR2 SQIVND (reference sequence). J was trimmed by 7 bases and V by 6 bases; bases with no gene match: 16. CDR3 length: 17 amino acids. The CDR3 region has the DNA TGTGCCAGTAGCGAGCCTCAGGGGGCGGGGCGCCGCGGGGAGCTGTTTTTT. Residues: CASSEPQGAGRRGELFF.

The chain employs TRBV4-2 and TRBJ1-6, with TRBD1 matching 11 bases. The CDR3 consists of 16 residues. Germline V CDR1 and CDR2: LGHNA, YNFKEQ. J was trimmed by 8 bases and V by 0 bases; bases with no gene match: 3. The CDR3 DNA sequence: TGTGCCAGCAGCCAAGATGGGACAGGGGGACATTCACCCCTCCACTTT. Its translation is CASSQDGTGGHSPLHF.

The genes are TRBV5-1 and TRBJ2-5; D perhaps matches TRBD1 (5 bases). Per the germline V gene, CDR1 is SGHRS and CDR2 is YFSETQ. The CDR3 is 14 amino acids. The ends were cut back, 0 bases at V and 3 bases at J, with 9 bases in the middle. The CDR3 sequence: CASSLGGREETQYF. The DNA of the CDR3 is TGCGCCAGCAGCTTGGGGGGCAGAGAAGAGACCCAGTACTTC.

The chain joins TRBV19 to TRBJ1-5; tentatively, D is TRBD1 (5 bases). The germline V gene has CDR1 LNHDA and CDR2 SQIVND (reference sequence). Trimming left V 4 bases short and J 6 bases short, with 10 bases between. The CDR3 contains 13 residues. In nucleotides, the CDR3 is TGTGCCAGTAGTACTGGGGCAGGTCAGCCCCAGCATTTT. Protein sequence: CASSTGAGQPQHF.

This chain joins TRBV7-2 and TRBJ2-5; perhaps TRBD1 as D (6 bases). The germline V gene encodes CDR1 SGHTA and CDR2 FQGNSA. The CDR3 is 14 residues long. V lost 0 bases, J lost 1 base, and 6 bases lay in between. The CDR3 reads CASSLAGAQETQYF. CDR3 nucleotide sequence: TGTGCCAGCAGCTTAGCGGGGGCCCAAGAGACCCAGTACTTC.

The chain has TRBV3-1 (or the pseudogene TRBV3-2) and TRBJ2-1, with D perhaps TRBD2 (6 bases). The CDR3 is made up of 14 amino acids. CDR1 and CDR2 (germline): LGHDT, YNNKEL (reference sequence). The V end was cut by 0 bases, the J end by 3 bases, with 6 bases between. CDR3: CASSQEGLYNEQFF. CDR3 coding DNA: TGTGCCAGCAGCCAAGAGGGACTCTACAATGAGCAGTTCTTC.

Here the CDR3 DNA reads TGTGCCAGCTCACCTCGGACAGGATACAATGAGCAGTTCTTC. Its translation is CASSPRTGYNEQFF. The chain combines TRBV18 with TRBJ2-1; 7 bases align to TRBD1. J gave up 4 bases and V 3 bases, and 3 bases lay outside the gene matches. CDR1 KGHSH and CDR2 LQKENI come from the germline V gene. The CDR3 extends over 14 amino acids.

The chain couples TRBV9 to TRBJ2-3, with D possibly TRBD2 on 5 matching bases. There are 16 residues in the CDR3. V was trimmed by 0 bases and J by 1 base, leaving 12 bases between them. Germline CDR1 is SGDLS and CDR2 is YYNGEE. CDR3 nucleotide sequence: TGTGCCAGCAGCGTAGGTTCTAGCTTCGGCACAGATACGCAGTATTTT. Translating it yields CASSVGSSFGTDTQYF.

In its sample, this clone was seen once. The chain couples TRBV27 to TRBJ2-5, with TRBD1 identical over 8 bases. The CDR3 contains 14 residues. CDR1 MNHEY and CDR2 SMNVEV come from the germline V gene (reference sequence). With V trimmed by 3 bases and J by 2 bases, 2 bases remained unmatched. For the CDR3, the DNA is TGTGCCAGCAGTTTTGGGACAGGACAAGAGACCCAGTACTTC. Translated: CASSFGTGQETQYF.

The chain combines TRBV5-6 with TRBJ1-4; 7 bases agree with TRBD1. The trim removed 1 base at V and 11 bases at J, leaving 8 bases unmatched. The CDR3 runs to 14 residues. The V gene's germline CDR1 is SGHDT and CDR2 YYEEEE. CDR3 DNA sequence: TGTGCCAGCAGCTTGATGACAGGGAGAGGGAAACTGTTTTTT. This gives the protein CASSLMTGRGKLFF.

The chain recombines TRBV15 with TRBJ2-3; D ambiguous. From germline, CDR1 is LNHNV and CDR2 YYDKDF (reference sequence). Trimming stripped 3 bases from V and 0 bases from J, with 16 bases between. The CDR3 runs 17 residues. CDR3 region: CATSSPGEGYSTDTQYF. The CDR3 DNA sequence: TGTGCCACCAGCAGCCCCGGTGAAGGCTATAGCACAGATACGCAGTATTTT.

The chain carries TRBV6-2 or TRBV6-3 and TRBJ2-3; 12 positions match TRBD2. J was trimmed by 11 bases and V by 2 bases; bases with no gene match: 5. Germline V CDR1 and CDR2: MNHEY, SVGEGT. The CDR3 has 14 residues. The CDR3 sequence: CASSYRTSGNKQYF. The CDR3, as DNA: TGTGCCAGCAGTTACCGGACTAGCGGGAATAAGCAGTATTTT.

CDR3 bases: TGTGCCACCAGTGTAGGGGTCACTGGGGAGACCCAGTACTTC. Amino acids: CATSVGVTGETQYF. This rearrangement joins TRBV24-1 to TRBJ2-5; TRBD1 might be the D (5 bases). The CDR3 has 14 residues. Trimming pared 5 bases from V and 5 bases from J, leaving 14 bases between. Germline V gene lookup returns CDR1 KGHDR and CDR2 SFDVKD.

V and J are TRBV11-2 and TRBJ2-7, with no clear D. Trimming shortened V by 5 bases and J by 0 bases, and 8 bases separated the two germline ends. The CDR3 is 13 amino acids. Germline V gene data show CDR1 as SGHAT and CDR2 as FQNNGV. The CDR3 spells CASSHPSSYEQYF. The CDR3 DNA reads TGTGCCAGCAGCCACCCCAGCTCCTACGAGCAGTACTTC. The complete variable domain, with remaining parts taken from reference TRBV11-2 and TRBJ2-7, reads EAGVAQSPRYKIIEKRQSVAFWCNPISGHATLYWYQQILGQGPKLLIQFQNNGVVDDSQLPKDRFSAERLKGVDSTLKIQPAKLEDSAVYLCASSHPSSYEQYFGPGTRLTVT.

The chain links TRBV2 to TRBJ1-5, with a weak D call TRBD1 (5 bases). Trimming took off 2 bases at V and 6 bases at J, with 11 bases between the two ends. CDR1 and CDR2 from the germline V gene are SNHLY and FYNNEI. The CDR3 loop spans 14 amino acids. The CDR3 bases are TGTGCCAGCAGTGAACTGTGGGGGGGTCAGCCCCAGCATTTT. Translating gives CASSELWGGQPQHF.

This clone is a singleton in its sample. This rearrangement joins TRBV3-1 (or the pseudogene TRBV3-2) to TRBJ2-7; D is ambiguous. Germline CDR1 and CDR2: LGHDT and YNNKEL (reference sequence). V lost 3 bases, J lost 6 bases, and 9 bases lay in between. CDR3 length: 12 residues. The CDR3 here is CASSQSGSEQYV. Here the CDR3 DNA reads TGTGCCAGCAGCCAGTCTGGAAGCGAGCAGTACGTC.

The chain uses TRBV5-1 and TRBJ1-5, with TRBD1 matching over 7 bases. Trimming cost V 4 bases and J 0 bases; bases outside gene matches: 16. CDR1 is SGHRS, CDR2 YFSETQ, per germline. The CDR3 is 19 amino acids. The CDR3 DNA reads TGCGCCAGCAGCCGTGCCGCGGGCCGGGACAGTCATAGCAATCAGCCCCAGCATTTT. This encodes CASSRAAGRDSHSNQPQHF.

The rearrangement links TRBV5-1 to TRBJ1-6, with D possibly TRBD1 on 5 matching bases. The CDR3 is 16 residues long. The ends were cut back, 0 bases at V and 6 bases at J, with 13 bases in the middle. Germline values: CDR1 SGHRS, CDR2 YFSETQ. The CDR3, as DNA: TGCGCCAGCAGCTTGGACACCGGGACTATTAATTCACCCCTCCACTTT. Its translation is CASSLDTGTINSPLHF. Complete variable domain (other parts from reference TRBV5-1 and TRBJ1-6): KAGVTQTPRYLIKTRGQQVTLSCSPISGHRSVSWYQQTPGQGLQFLFEYFSETQRNKGNFPGRFSGRQFSNSRSEMNVSTLELGDSALYLCASSLDTGTINSPLHFGNGTRLTVT.